This TCR beta chain was obtained from a study of T cell responses to AZD1222 COVID-19 vaccine. The CDR3 has 12 amino acids. CDR1 is GTSNPN, CDR2 SVGIG, per germline (reference sequence). V was trimmed by 4 bases and J by 5 bases, leaving 9 bases between them. The data were produced by immunoSEQ multiplex PCR, yet TCRdb's version contains in-frame clones alone and is incomplete. The data contain roughly 150,000 clones, 90% of them singletons. The chain has TRBV30 and TRBJ2-1; unclear D gene. The specimen comprised peripheral blood, sampled 28 days after the second AZD1222 dose. This TCR derives from an adult who received the AZD1222 COVID-19 vaccine. CDR3 protein: CAWTGGDNEQFF. The CDR3 DNA sequence: TGTGCCTGGACTGGTGGTGACAATGAGCAGTTCTTC.